This passage covers 31 T cell receptor beta chains from one sample sequenced in a study of T cell changes during pregnancy in multiple sclerosis. Measured with immunoSEQ multiplex PCR; TCRdb has only the in-frame clones, and not every one. The sample lists 35,000 to 45,000 clones, roughly 90% occurring once. The source was CD8+ T cells from peripheral blood mononuclear cells, collected in the first trimester of pregnancy. The receptor source for this set is a female donor with multiple sclerosis, enrolled in a pregnancy study.

J is TRBJ1-5 and V is TRBV7-2; TRBD1 matches 8 bases. V lost 0 bases, J lost 2 bases, and 9 bases stayed unmatched. Looked up from germline, CDR1 is SGHTA and CDR2 is FQGNSA. The CDR3 runs to 18 residues. Here the CDR3 reads CASSLAGTGLEGNQPQHF. The CDR3 bases are TGTGCCAGCAGCTTAGCGGGGACAGGCCTTGAGGGCAATCAGCCCCAGCATTTT.

This chain joins TRBV9 and TRBJ2-1, with TRBD2 matching over 10 bases. V shed 3 bases, J shed 8 bases, and the junction held 8 bases outside the gene matches. Germline loops: CDR1 SGDLS, CDR2 YYNGEE. This CDR3 is built from 15 residues. CDR3 region: CASSEAGGNGDEQFF. The CDR3 DNA is TGTGCCAGCAGCGAAGCGGGGGGGAATGGTGATGAGCAGTTCTTC. Filled out from reference TRBV9 and TRBJ2-1, the complete variable domain reads DSGVTQTPKHLITATGQRVTLRCSPRSGDLSVYWYQQSLDQGLQFLIQYYNGEERAKGNILERFSAQQFPDLHSELNLSSLELGDSALYFCASSEAGGNGDEQFFGPGTRLTVL.

The genes are TRBV7-6 and TRBJ2-2; tentative D call: TRBD1 (5 bases). Trimming removed 5 bases at V and 4 bases at J, with 11 bases between. This CDR3 has 14 amino acids. Germline V gives CDR1 SGHVS, CDR2 FNYEAQ. DNA for the CDR3: TGTGCCAGCAGCACAGGCTCAGTCACCGGGGAGCTGTTTTTT. Translation gives CASSTGSVTGELFF.

This chain joins TRBV7-2 and TRBJ1-2, with 7 bases matching TRBD1. The trim removed 5 bases at V and 6 bases at J, leaving 12 bases unmatched. CDR1 is SGHTA, CDR2 FQGNSA, per germline. The CDR3 runs to 15 residues. This CDR3 reads CASSPPTGQLDGYTF. The CDR3 DNA reads as TGTGCCAGCAGCCCCCCGACAGGGCAATTAGATGGCTACACCTTC.

The J gene is TRBJ1-6, the V gene TRBV30; perhaps TRBD1 as D (6 bases). Trimming shortened V by 3 bases and J by 10 bases, and 16 bases separated the two germline ends. This CDR3 is built from 14 residues. The germline V gene has CDR1 GTSNPN and CDR2 SVGIG (reference sequence). The CDR3 DNA is TGTGCCTGGAGCGGAAGACAGGCGTCATCACCCCTCCACTTT. Translation: CAWSGRQASSPLHF.

This sequence joins TRBV11-2 and TRBJ1-4; D perhaps matches TRBD1 (6 bases). V was shortened by 0 bases and J by 0 bases, with 17 bases between the two germline ends. The germline gives CDR1 SGHAT, CDR2 FQNNGV. The CDR3 totals 19 residues. The CDR3 nucleotides are TGTGCCAGCAGCTTAGAGCCTGGGACAAGAAGTGCAACTAATGAAAAACTGTTTTTT. Its protein product is CASSLEPGTRSATNEKLFF. Based on the CDR3 plus reference TRBV11-2 and TRBJ1-4, the full variable domain is EAGVAQSPRYKIIEKRQSVAFWCNPISGHATLYWYQQILGQGPKLLIQFQNNGVVDDSQLPKDRFSAERLKGVDSTLKIQPAKLEDSAVYLCASSLEPGTRSATNEKLFFGSGTQLSVL.

The chain joins TRBV27 to TRBJ2-1; weak D call: TRBD1 (5 bases). The ends were cut back, 1 base at V and 6 bases at J, with 10 bases in the middle. Germline V gene data show CDR1 as MNHEY and CDR2 as SMNVEV (reference sequence). The CDR3 consists of 14 residues. CDR3 loop: CASSLLTGFNEQFF. The CDR3 DNA reads as TGTGCCAGCAGTTTATTAACAGGTTTCAATGAGCAGTTCTTC.

The CDR3 DNA sequence: TGTGCCAGCAGTTTACGCAGGGTCGATGATGAAGCTTTCTTT. It is translated as CASSLRRVDDEAFF. The rearrangement links TRBV27 to TRBJ1-1; D might be TRBD1 (5 bases). V gave up 2 bases and J gave up 7 bases, with 14 bases separating them. The CDR3 runs to 14 residues. Germline V gene sequence: CDR1 MNHEY, CDR2 SMNVEV (reference sequence).

The chain joins TRBV7-3 to TRBJ2-1, with a possible D match to TRBD2 (5 bases). The CDR3 length is 11 residues. Per the germline V gene, CDR1 is SGHTA and CDR2 is FQGTGA. The V and J ends lost 4 bases and 8 bases respectively, with 6 bases between them. CDR3 DNA: TGTGCCAGCAGCTCCGGGGATGAGCAGTTCTTC. It specifies CASSSGDEQFF.

The rearrangement joins TRBV10-3 to TRBJ2-7; possibly TRBD2 for D (6 bases). Germline V gene lookup returns CDR1 ENHRY and CDR2 SYGVKD. The CDR3 is 16 amino acids. The ends were cut back, 0 bases at V and 4 bases at J, with 16 bases in the middle. CDR3 amino acids: CAISESGTPYFYEQYF. The CDR3 DNA follows: TGTGCCATCAGTGAGTCGGGGACTCCTTACTTTTACGAGCAGTACTTC.

This chain joins TRBV13 and TRBJ2-1; 12 bases are shared with TRBD2. J was trimmed by 8 bases and V by 4 bases; bases with no gene match: 9. This CDR3 contains 16 residues. The germline V gene has CDR1 PRHDT and CDR2 FYEKMQ (reference sequence). The CDR3 sequence: CASSSYLAGGPDEQFF. CDR3 nucleotide sequence: TGTGCCAGCAGCTCCTACCTAGCGGGGGGGCCAGATGAGCAGTTCTTC. The full variable domain, rest sourced from reference TRBV13 and TRBJ2-1, is AAGVIQSPRHLIKEKRETATLKCYPIPRHDTVYWYQQGPGQDPQFLISFYEKMQSDKGSIPDRFSAQQFSDYHSELNMSSLELGDSALYFCASSSYLAGGPDEQFFGPGTRLTVL.

The gene calls are TRBV7-2 and TRBJ2-7, with D uncertain. Per germline, CDR1 SGHTA and CDR2 FQGNSA. Trimming stripped 6 bases from V and 2 bases from J, with 5 bases between. CDR3 length: 11 amino acids. The CDR3 DNA sequence: TGTGCCAGCAGGCGTGCCTACGAGCAGTACTTC. This translates into CASRRAYEQYF.

The chain links TRBV27 to TRBJ1-2, with 11 bases lining up with TRBD1. Looked up from germline, CDR1 is MNHEY and CDR2 is SMNVEV (reference sequence). The CDR3 loop spans 14 amino acids. The J segment lost 6 bases and the V segment lost 5 bases, leaving 5 bases of the junction unmatched. The CDR3 nucleotides read TGTGCCAGCAGTCCTTGGACAGGGGGCGATGGCTACACCTTC. Translated: CASSPWTGGDGYTF.

This clone was recorded a few times. The rearrangement links TRBV9 to TRBJ2-1; TRBD2 agrees at 12 bases. Trimming removed 2 bases from V and 2 bases from J; junction bases left unmatched: 11. The CDR3 loop spans 19 amino acids. Germline loops: CDR1 SGDLS, CDR2 YYNGEE. CDR3 DNA: TGTGCCAGCAGCGTTCGACCCCTAGCGGGGGGGCTAACCTACAATGAGCAGTTCTTC. Its translation: CASSVRPLAGGLTYNEQFF. The whole variable domain, remainder taken from reference TRBV9 and TRBJ2-1, is DSGVTQTPKHLITATGQRVTLRCSPRSGDLSVYWYQQSLDQGLQFLIQYYNGEERAKGNILERFSAQQFPDLHSELNLSSLELGDSALYFCASSVRPLAGGLTYNEQFFGPGTRLTVL.

This clone was counted a few times. V and J are TRBV4-1 and TRBJ2-7, with 9 bases aligning to TRBD1. J gave up 6 bases and V 5 bases, and 11 bases lay outside the gene matches. CDR1 and CDR2 from the germline V gene are MGHRA and YSYEKL. The CDR3 covers 15 residues. DNA for the CDR3: TGCGCCAGCAGCGAGTACAGGGGGCTCCTTAGCGAGCAGTACTTC. This gives the protein CASSEYRGLLSEQYF.

The chain carries TRBV7-6 and TRBJ1-1, with D possibly being TRBD1 (5 bases). Trimming pared 5 bases from V and 3 bases from J, leaving 10 bases between. The CDR3 length is 13 residues. In germline, CDR1 is SGHVS, CDR2 FNYEAQ. In DNA form, the CDR3 reads TGTGCCAGCAGCGTCGGGACTTACACTGAAGCTTTCTTT. Translating gives CASSVGTYTEAFF.

The V and J genes are TRBV6-1 and TRBJ2-4, with TRBD2 matching 15 bases. The germline V gene has CDR1 MNHNS and CDR2 SASEGT. The CDR3 has 14 amino acids. The V and J ends lost 7 bases and 7 bases, in that order; junction bases with no gene match: 2. CDR3 sequence: CASNGLAGGNIQYF. Written as DNA, the CDR3 is TGTGCCAGCAACGGACTAGCGGGGGGGAACATTCAGTACTTC.

The sample holds a few counts of this clone. The chain links TRBV6-1 to TRBJ2-5; 9 bases are a match to TRBD2. This CDR3 has 15 amino acids. V trimming: 3 bases; J trimming: 5 bases; junction bases outside the gene matches: 7. Germline V gene data show CDR1 as MNHNS and CDR2 as SASEGT. The CDR3 DNA follows: TGTGCCAGCAGTGATCTAGCGGGGTCGAGTGAGACCCAGTACTTC. Translation gives CASSDLAGSSETQYF.

The chain links TRBV7-6 to TRBJ2-1; D perhaps matches TRBD1 (5 bases). Germline assignment: CDR1 SGHVS and CDR2 FNYEAQ. V was shortened by 1 base and J by 5 bases, with 12 bases between the two germline ends. The CDR3 runs 15 residues. This chain's CDR3 is CASSLDWGQNNEQFF. For the CDR3, the DNA is TGTGCCAGCAGCTTAGATTGGGGCCAGAACAATGAGCAGTTCTTC.

The rearrangement uses TRBV18 and TRBJ1-1, with TRBD1 matching 10 bases. Germline V lookup: CDR1 KGHSH, CDR2 LQKENI. The length of the CDR3 is 18 residues. V lost 3 bases and J lost 3; bases outside the gene matches: 13. This CDR3 reads CASSPSPGQGLGDTEAFF. The CDR3, as DNA: TGTGCCAGCTCACCGTCACCGGGACAGGGGTTGGGGGACACTGAAGCTTTCTTT.

CDR3 nucleotide sequence: TGTGCCAGCAGTTTAGACGGACAGGGGCTCGACGAGCAGTACTTC. Its protein product is CASSLDGQGLDEQYF. The chain combines TRBV27 with TRBJ2-7; TRBD1 matches 9 bases. In germline, CDR1 is MNHEY, CDR2 SMNVEV (reference sequence). The CDR3 totals 15 residues. V dropped 2 bases and J dropped 5; count of bases not matched to a gene: 7.

V usage is TRBV4-1 and J usage is TRBJ2-2, with a possible D match to TRBD1 (6 bases). Trimming took off 0 bases at V and 4 bases at J, with 6 bases between the two ends. Germline V gene lookup returns CDR1 MGHRA and CDR2 YSYEKL. The CDR3 covers 14 residues. DNA of the CDR3: TGCGCCAGCAGCCAAGAGGGGGCCACCGGGGAGCTGTTTTTT. As protein: CASSQEGATGELFF.

In its sample, this clone was seen a few times. V usage is TRBV27 and J usage is TRBJ1-1; D remains unclear. The ends were cut back, 5 bases at V and 1 base at J, with 5 bases in the middle. The CDR3 has 12 residues. Per the germline V gene, CDR1 is MNHEY and CDR2 is SMNVEV (reference sequence). The CDR3, as DNA: TGTGCCAGCAGTACGGGGAACACTGAAGCTTTCTTT. As protein: CASSTGNTEAFF.

The chain uses TRBV2 and TRBJ2-7; 7 nucleotides line up with TRBD1. V lost 8 bases to trimming and J lost 9 bases; unmatched junction nucleotides: 10. The CDR3 length is 12 residues. The germline CDR1 and CDR2 sequences are SNHLY and FYNNEI. CDR3 DNA sequence: TGTGCCAGCTTGGAAGACAGGGTCGGGCAGTACTTC. It is translated as CASLEDRVGQYF. Combining the CDR3 with reference TRBV2 and TRBJ2-7 gives the whole variable domain EPEVTQTPSHQVTQMGQEVILRCVPISNHLYFYWYRQILGQKVEFLVSFYNNEISEKSEIFDDQFSVERPDGSNFTLKIRSTKLEDSAMYFCASLEDRVGQYFGPGTRLTVT.

This chain joins TRBV2 and TRBJ2-7; 9 bases are a match to TRBD1. J lost 5 bases, V lost 10 bases, and 12 bases had no gene match. There are 14 residues in the CDR3. Germline CDR1 reads SNHLY; CDR2 reads FYNNEI. This CDR3 is CATRGGTGLDEQYF. CDR3 DNA: TGTGCCACCAGGGGCGGGACAGGGCTCGACGAGCAGTACTTC.

The chain recombines TRBV6-5 with TRBJ2-5; weak D call: TRBD2 (7 bases). The V end lost 4 bases, the J end lost 5 bases, and 20 bases lay between the germline ends. There are 16 residues in the CDR3. CDR1 and CDR2 (germline): MNHEY, SVGAGI. In nucleotides, the CDR3 is TGTGCCAGCAGTTCAACTCGGGGGGCGGTAAGGGAGACCCAGTACTTC. Residues: CASSSTRGAVRETQYF.

The chain recombines TRBV6-1 with TRBJ2-5; 8 positions match TRBD2. Trimming took 3 bases from V and 5 from J; bases not matched to a gene: 11. The length of the CDR3 is 16 residues. CDR1 and CDR2 from the germline V gene are MNHNS and SASEGT. The CDR3 spells CASSDIGGVPRETQYF. Here the CDR3 DNA reads TGTGCCAGCAGTGACATCGGGGGGGTCCCGCGGGAGACCCAGTACTTC.

J is TRBJ2-1 and V is TRBV5-1; no reliable D call. The CDR3 consists of 14 residues. CDR1 SGHRS and CDR2 YFSETQ come from the germline V gene. V was cut by 0 bases and J by 5 bases, with 9 bases left in between. CDR3 sequence reads: CASSLAGGHNEQFF. Written as DNA, the CDR3 is TGCGCCAGCAGCTTGGCCGGTGGGCACAATGAGCAGTTCTTC.

The V call is TRBV9, the J call TRBJ2-5; 10 nucleotides match TRBD2. CDR1 and CDR2 (germline): SGDLS, YYNGEE. Trimming at V came to 0 bases and at J to 5 bases, leaving 7 bases not matched to a gene. The CDR3 is 16 amino acids. The DNA for the CDR3 is TGTGCCAGCAGCGTAGCGAATAGCGGGGGGATGGAGACCCAGTACTTC. It translates to CASSVANSGGMETQYF.

This sequence joins TRBV19 and TRBJ2-1; 7 bases fit TRBD2. The CDR3 length is 14 residues. Trimming cost V 1 base and J 4 bases; bases outside gene matches: 1. The germline V gene has CDR1 LNHDA and CDR2 SQIVND (reference sequence). CDR3 in amino acids: CASSIVGGYNEQFF. Written as DNA, the CDR3 is TGTGCCAGTAGTATAGTGGGGGGGTACAATGAGCAGTTCTTC. The variable domain in full, with the rest retrieved from reference TRBV19 and TRBJ2-1, is DGGITQSPKYLFRKEGQNVTLSCEQNLNHDAMYWYRQDPGQGLRLIYYSQIVNDFQKGDIAEGYSVSREKKESFPLTVTSAQKNPTAFYLCASSIVGGYNEQFFGPGTRLTVL.

The chain carries TRBV2 and TRBJ1-1; D possibly corresponds to TRBD1 (5 bases). Deletions cut 7 bases from V and 3 bases from J, with 15 bases between. Germline CDR1 and CDR2: SNHLY and FYNNEI. This CDR3 has 14 amino acids. The DNA of the CDR3 is TGTGCCAGCACGGTGACAGCGGGTGACACTGAAGCTTTCTTT. It translates to CASTVTAGDTEAFF. The full variable domain, rest sourced from reference TRBV2 and TRBJ1-1, is EPEVTQTPSHQVTQMGQEVILRCVPISNHLYFYWYRQILGQKVEFLVSFYNNEISEKSEIFDDQFSVERPDGSNFTLKIRSTKLEDSAMYFCASTVTAGDTEAFFGQGTRLTVV.